This note documents a single T cell receptor (beta chain) sequence. Per the authors' pipeline: By means of reference gene primer amplification, nucleated cell counts were estimated. The method was immunoSEQ multiplex PCR; TCRdb's version includes in-frame clones alone and lacks a portion of them. Clonal size and the V and J genes are those of that table, whereas D and trimming came from the DNA. The sample lists about 300,000 clones; roughly 90% were seen once. V gave up 4 bases and J gave up 2 bases, with 11 bases separating them. The CDR3 extends over 15 amino acids. Germline-derived CDR1 and CDR2 are MGHRA and YSYEKL. These data belong to a study of blood T cell repertoires in COVID-19.

V gene TRBV4-1 combines with J gene TRBJ2-2, with unresolved D. Sample: peripheral blood. This clonotype was sampled from a man younger than 35 with active or convalescent COVID-19. CDR3 nucleotides: TGCGCCAGCAGCCTGAACAGTCAAAACACCGGGGAGCTGTTTTTT. Protein product: CASSLNSQNTGELFF.